This T cell receptor beta chain derives from a study of CXCR3-negative and CXCR3-positive naive CD8 T cells (dated by TCRdb to the late 2010s). For the wider study: About 135 million TRB reads were obtained in total, roughly 1.5 +/- 0.3 million reads per library. The diversity and physicochemical repertoire analyses included under 12 donors pooled from two independent experiments. The TRBV-TRBJ cluster analysis covered naive subsets from a handful of donors and memory cells from 3 donors.

The listed sequencing device is NextSeq 550. The Human TCR Profiling Kit (MiLaboratory) was used to prepare UMI-labeled 5' RACE TRB cDNA libraries. cDNA synthesis used the entire amount of extracted RNA, and PCR amplification then used the entire amount of cDNA produced. Libraries were prepared in parallel using an identical number of PCR cycles. The original pipeline was this. About 50,000 +/- 10,000 unique UMI-labeled TRB cDNA molecules per library were extracted with MIGEC and MiXCR, with at least two reads per UMI required. On average, each library contained approximately 40,000 +/- 10,000 functional in-frame TRB CDR3 nucleotide clonotypes without stop codons. After downsampling to 5000 UMI-labeled TRB molecules per sample, diversity metrics such as normalized Shannon-Wiener and Chao1 were calculated in VDJtools. Clonotype-size-weighted physicochemical properties of the central five CDR3 residues (interaction energy, strength, volume and Kidera factor 4) were computed in VDJtools. Following TCRdb reprocessing, every CDR3 protein sequence forms one entry, and DNA is not provided. The V and J calls reflect TCRdb's pipeline rather than the authors' work. The sample's table covers 150,000 to 180,000 distinct CDR3 sequences. The ten largest clonotypes hold nearly 0.5% of the sample.

Findings and caveats that apply to the study as a whole: Both naive subsets had comparably high repertoire diversity, while memory CD8+ T cells had much lower repertoire diversity. CXCR3 expression partially decreased after cryopreservation, so most assays used freshly isolated PBMCs. Compared with CXCR3-negative naive cells, CXCR3-positive naive cells had TRB CDR3s with higher hydrophobicity (lower Kidera factor 4), lower energy, and higher strength and volume indices. Naive CXCR3-negative and CXCR3-positive cells from the same donor showed similar TRBV-TRBJ usage, whereas memory cells showed distinct patterns. Because surface CD5, which is linked to self-reactivity in mice, was comparable between the naive subsets, TCR interaction strength was also inferred from the physicochemical properties of TRB CDR3s.

Concerning this clonotype: Its antigen has not been determined.

Each CD8+ T cell subset was flow-sorted in triplicate, and a few hundred thousand cells per subset were placed directly into RLT lysis buffer. Naive CD8+ T cells were defined stringently as CD45RO-CCR7+CD27+CD95- to exclude memory contaminants. Peripheral blood mononuclear cells were isolated from buffy coats using standard density gradient centrifugation. A FACSAria III was used to flow-sort naive CXCR3-negative and CXCR3-positive CD8+ T cells. Total RNA was extracted from sorted cells with an RNeasy Mini Kit. The germline V gene encodes CDR1 MGHRA and CDR2 YSYEKL. From cysteine to phenylalanine, the CDR3 is 12 amino acids long. Only the protein is available.

The sample taken for sequencing was naive CXCR3+ CD8+ T cells from blood. Per the publication, the cell subset or site label means: CD45RO-CCR7+CD27+CD95- naive CD8+ T cells expressing CXCR3 (TNR3+). The rearranged segments are TRBV4-1 and TRBJ2-3; the TRBD1 assignment by TCRdb is unverifiable without DNA. The TCR comes from a human donor in good health. Some clones in this sample may be carry-over from other donors' samples. The CDR3 protein: CASSSGSDTQYF.